Described below is a single T cell receptor (beta chain) sequence and its context. This sample is drawn from a study of blood T cell repertoires in COVID-19. Background on the study: Acute and convalescent COVID-19 samples came from the United States, Italy and Spain. T cells, B-cell-depleted T cells, or PBMCs provided the cDNA or gDNA that served as material.

Original processing methods: Amplification with reference gene primers provided the estimates of nucleated cell counts. TCRdb's copy holds only in-frame clones and misses some; the assay was immunoSEQ multiplex PCR. That table supplies the V and J calls and clone size; D and trimming were determined from the DNA. This table has hundreds of thousands of clones, 80% to 90% appearing once. The CDR3 spans 14 residues. Trimming took 3 bases from V and 4 from J, leaving 12 bases between them. Looked up from germline, CDR1 is SEHNR and CDR2 is FQNEAQ (reference sequence). The chain links TRBV7-9 to TRBJ1-1, with D unclear. The sequence was collected from a woman aged 40-49 years with active or convalescent COVID-19. Specimen: peripheral blood. CDR3 loop: CASSFRDLGTEAFF. The CDR3 region has the DNA TGTGCCAGCAGCTTCCGGGATTTGGGCACTGAAGCTTTCTTT.